The entry below describes one TCR beta chain. Its binding antigen is unknown. No base qualities exist here, and no much larger clone lies one base off it. Ficoll-Paque density gradient centrifugation was the method used to isolate PBMCs. The data originate from a study of T-cell memory formation after mild COVID-19 (dated by TCRdb to the early 2020s). General notes on the study: Most TCR sequence clusters were specific to one of the two donors. The cohort was made up of two young adult volunteers, one female and one male, who were previously healthy. In a couple of donors, T-cell clones that expanded and contracted after mild COVID-19 were tracked by sequencing TCRalpha and TCRbeta repertoires over time. Study-level results and caveats: From day 15 to 85, contracting clones showed balanced CD4/CD8 phenotypes, whereas a second wave of clones that expanded from day 15 to 37 leaned towards CD4+. Some responding clones were detected in pre-infection memory, which suggested that pre-existing cross-reactive memory T cells had joined the SARS-CoV-2 response. Whether the second-wave clones peaking on day 37 were SARS-CoV-2 specific was not confirmed. Contracting CD4+ clones were located mainly in the CM and EM memory subsets, whereas CD8+ clones were found to be enriched in EMRA. The study included only a couple of mild cases, and larger cohorts that include severe cases with pre-infection samples were judged to be necessary.

At the junction V is shortened by 5 bases and J by 5 bases, with 15 bases in between. CDR1 and CDR2 (SEHNR, FQNEAQ) derive from the germline V gene (reference sequence). Reading from cysteine to phenylalanine, the CDR3 counts 14 amino acids. CDR3 DNA only is kept here, 42 bases in frame from base 1. The sequencer was an Illumina NovaSeq 6000. TCRalpha and TCRbeta cDNA libraries were built by 5'RACE with constant-segment primers, adding sample barcodes and unique molecular identifiers. Trizol reagent was used to extract RNA from every sample. Amplification of the libraries took two PCR steps, and the second step added a second sample barcode plus Illumina TruSeq adapters. Sequencing of the libraries was done on an Illumina NovaSeq, producing 2 x 150 bp paired-end reads. The paper's processing steps were these. Demultiplexing of reads and collapsing into UMI-guided consensus sequences were performed with migec v1.2.7. Using mixcr v2.1.11, UMI consensuses were aligned to TRA and TRB V and J templates and then assembled into clonotypes. Expanded or contracted clonotypes were those called significant by both edgeR and NoisET, with noise models trained on biological replicates. For edgeR calls, the thresholds were a false discovery rate-adjusted p below 0.01 and a log2 fold-change of 1. As an exploratory analysis of dynamics, max-normalized trajectories of the 1000 most abundant clonotypes were examined by PCA with hierarchical clustering. Separately sequenced CD4+ and CD8+ repertoires were used to assign a CD4 or CD8 phenotype to each responding clone. The public reads were reanalyzed by TCRdb: fastp trimming at Q25, MiXCR alignment, in-frame beta chains only. Every distinct CDR3 protein forms one entry, paired with its most common genes and DNA. For this entry, the V and J calls and clone size follow TCRdb and not the study's own pipeline. Present in this sample are 200,000 to 250,000 distinct CDR3 sequences, around a tenth of which were seen just once. Of the sample, roughly a fifth falls within the top ten clones.

In this chain, TRBV7-9 is recombined with TRBJ2-5, with the D assignment possibly TRBD1 or TRBD2, given 5 matching bases for each. The sample taken for sequencing was PBMCs or a T cell subset sorted from them (not recorded which). This TCR was sampled from a young man who had mild COVID-19 (a few samples of this study predate the infection). The sample titles of this study are shuffled in the database, so cell type and time point are left out; the donor was told from shared clones. CDR3 sequence: CASSPNDGAETQYF. The base sequence is TGTGCCAGCAGCCCAAACGACGGGGCCGAGACCCAGTACTTC.